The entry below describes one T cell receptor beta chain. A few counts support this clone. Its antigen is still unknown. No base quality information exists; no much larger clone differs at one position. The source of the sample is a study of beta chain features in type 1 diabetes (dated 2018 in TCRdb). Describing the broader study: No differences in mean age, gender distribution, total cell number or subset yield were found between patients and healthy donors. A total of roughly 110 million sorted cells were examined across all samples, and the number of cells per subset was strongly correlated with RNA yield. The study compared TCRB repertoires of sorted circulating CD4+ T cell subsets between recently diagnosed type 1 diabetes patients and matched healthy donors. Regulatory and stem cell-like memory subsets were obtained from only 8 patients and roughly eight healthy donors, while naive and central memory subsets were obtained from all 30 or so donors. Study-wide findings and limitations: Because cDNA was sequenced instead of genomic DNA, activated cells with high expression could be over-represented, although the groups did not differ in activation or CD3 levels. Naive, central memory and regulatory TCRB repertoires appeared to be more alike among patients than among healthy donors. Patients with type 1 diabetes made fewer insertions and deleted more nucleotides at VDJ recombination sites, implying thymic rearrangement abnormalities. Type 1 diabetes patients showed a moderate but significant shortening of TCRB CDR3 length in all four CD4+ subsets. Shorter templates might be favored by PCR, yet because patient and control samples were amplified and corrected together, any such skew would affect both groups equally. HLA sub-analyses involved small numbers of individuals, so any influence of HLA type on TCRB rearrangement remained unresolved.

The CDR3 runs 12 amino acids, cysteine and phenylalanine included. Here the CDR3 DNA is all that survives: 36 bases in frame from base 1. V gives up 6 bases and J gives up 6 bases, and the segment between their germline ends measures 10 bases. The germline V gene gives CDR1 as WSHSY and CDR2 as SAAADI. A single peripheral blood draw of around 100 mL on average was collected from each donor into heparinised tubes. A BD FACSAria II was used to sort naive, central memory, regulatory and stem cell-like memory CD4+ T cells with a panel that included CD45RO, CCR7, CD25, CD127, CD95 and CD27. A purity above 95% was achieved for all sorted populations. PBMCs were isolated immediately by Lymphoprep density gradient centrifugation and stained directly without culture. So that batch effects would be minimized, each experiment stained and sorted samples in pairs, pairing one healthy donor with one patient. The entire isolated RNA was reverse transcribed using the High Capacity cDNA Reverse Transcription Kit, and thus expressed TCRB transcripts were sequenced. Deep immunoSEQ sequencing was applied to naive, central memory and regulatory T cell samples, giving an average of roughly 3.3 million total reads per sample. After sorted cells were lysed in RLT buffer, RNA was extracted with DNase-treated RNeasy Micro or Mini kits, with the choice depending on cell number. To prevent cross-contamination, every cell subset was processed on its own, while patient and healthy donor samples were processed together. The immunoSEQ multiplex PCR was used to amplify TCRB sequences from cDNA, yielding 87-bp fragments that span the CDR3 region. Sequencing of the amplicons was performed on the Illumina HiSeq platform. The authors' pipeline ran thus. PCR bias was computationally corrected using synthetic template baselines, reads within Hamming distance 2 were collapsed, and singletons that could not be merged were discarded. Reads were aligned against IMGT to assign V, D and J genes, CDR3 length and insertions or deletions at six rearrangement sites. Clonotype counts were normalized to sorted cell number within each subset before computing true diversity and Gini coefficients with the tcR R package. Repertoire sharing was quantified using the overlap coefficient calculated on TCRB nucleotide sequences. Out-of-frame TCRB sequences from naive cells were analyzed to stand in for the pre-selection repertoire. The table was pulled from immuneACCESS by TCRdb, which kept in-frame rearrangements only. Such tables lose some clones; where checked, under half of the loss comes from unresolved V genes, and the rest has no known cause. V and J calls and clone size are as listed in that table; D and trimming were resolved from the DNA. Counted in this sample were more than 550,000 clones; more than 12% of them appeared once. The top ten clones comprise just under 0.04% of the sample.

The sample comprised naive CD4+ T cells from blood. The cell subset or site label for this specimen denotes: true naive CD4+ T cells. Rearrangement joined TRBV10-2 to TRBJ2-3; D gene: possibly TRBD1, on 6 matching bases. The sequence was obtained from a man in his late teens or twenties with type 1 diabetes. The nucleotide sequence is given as TGCGCCAGCAGCGACGGACAGGATACGCAGTATTTT. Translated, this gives CASSDGQDTQYF.